These T cell receptor beta chains were read from a single sample in a study of beta chain features in type 1 diabetes. The data were produced by immunoSEQ multiplex PCR, yet TCRdb's version contains in-frame clones alone and is incomplete. Of fewer than 900,000 clones in the sample, roughly 15% were seen once. The sequenced material came from naive CD4+ T cells from blood. The receptors here all came from a woman aged 18-29 years in good health. Each CDR3 is given with its conserved first and last residue. Each record gives: J gene, clone size, V gene, D gene, CDR3 DNA, CDR3 protein. D genes are given only for firm matches. Some rows have no size entry. The others give once, few or many, or a class for an expanded clone.

j_call: TRBJ1-2; clone_size: few; v_call: TRBV7-2; d_call: TRBD1; cdr3_nt: TGTGCCAGCAGCCCAACGGGCTCTACAGGGGTGAGCAACTATGGCTACACCTTC; cdr3_aa: CASSPTGSTGVSNYGYTF
j_call: TRBJ2-7; clone_size: NA; v_call: TRBV11-2; d_call: NA; cdr3_nt: TGTGCCAGCAGCCGGGACGGCCTCTACGAGCAGTACTTC; cdr3_aa: CASSRDGLYEQYF
j_call: TRBJ2-2; clone_size: few; v_call: TRBV7-3; d_call: NA; cdr3_nt: TGTGCCAGCAGCCCCCAGGGGGGGACCGGGGAGCTGTTTTTT; cdr3_aa: CASSPQGGTGELFF
j_call: TRBJ1-2; clone_size: NA; v_call: TRBV28; d_call: NA; cdr3_nt: TGTGCCAGCAGGGAACTTCTCAGGGTTATCGGGCACTATGGCTACACCTTC; cdr3_aa: CASRELLRVIGHYGYTF
j_call: TRBJ2-3; clone_size: few; v_call: TRBV7-2; d_call: TRBD2; cdr3_nt: TGTGCCAGCAGCTTGGGCGGGAGGGCTTCAGATACGCAGTATTTT; cdr3_aa: CASSLGGRASDTQYF
j_call: TRBJ2-1; clone_size: few; v_call: TRBV18; d_call: TRBD2; cdr3_nt: TGTGCCAGCTCACCGACTTTCGGGGGGGACAATGAGCAGTTCTTC; cdr3_aa: CASSPTFGGDNEQFF
j_call: TRBJ2-2; clone_size: few; v_call: TRBV7-2; d_call: TRBD2; cdr3_nt: TGTGCCAGCAGCTTGGCGGGAGCGGTCGGGGAGCTGTTTTTT; cdr3_aa: CASSLAGAVGELFF
j_call: TRBJ1-2; clone_size: few; v_call: TRBV6-5; d_call: NA; cdr3_nt: TGTGCCAGCAGTTACTCGAGCCCCGAGGGCTATGGCTACACCTTC; cdr3_aa: CASSYSSPEGYGYTF
j_call: TRBJ1-1; clone_size: few; v_call: TRBV28; d_call: NA; cdr3_nt: TGTGCCAGCATAAGAAGTAGGGGCATGGGTGAAGCTTTCTTT; cdr3_aa: CASIRSRGMGEAFF
j_call: TRBJ2-4; clone_size: NA; v_call: TRBV11-2; d_call: TRBD1; cdr3_nt: TGTGCCAGCAGCTTGACAGGGGCCAAAAACATTCAGTACTTC; cdr3_aa: CASSLTGAKNIQYF
j_call: TRBJ2-3; clone_size: NA; v_call: TRBV27; d_call: NA; cdr3_nt: TGTGCCAGCAGCCTCGCAGATAAATCACGGGCTTTCGGTACGCAGTATTTT; cdr3_aa: CASSLADKSRAFGTQYF
j_call: TRBJ2-6; clone_size: few; v_call: TRBV28; d_call: NA; cdr3_nt: TGTGCCAGCAGTTTTGGACCTCGGGCTGGGGCCAACGTCCTGACTTTC; cdr3_aa: CASSFGPRAGANVLTF
j_call: TRBJ2-3; clone_size: NA; v_call: TRBV4-3; d_call: TRBD1; cdr3_nt: TGCGCCAGCAGTCACAGGGGGCGAGGCACAGATACGCAGTATTTT; cdr3_aa: CASSHRGRGTDTQYF
j_call: TRBJ1-3; clone_size: NA; v_call: TRBV28; d_call: TRBD1; cdr3_nt: TGTGCCAGCAGTCCCCAAGGGGGCTCAGGATATTTT; cdr3_aa: CASSPQGGSGYF
j_call: TRBJ2-7; clone_size: NA; v_call: TRBV9; d_call: TRBD2; cdr3_nt: TGTGCCAGCAGCCGCGGGACTAGCGGACTCTACGAGCAGTACTTC; cdr3_aa: CASSRGTSGLYEQYF
j_call: TRBJ2-7; clone_size: NA; v_call: TRBV18; d_call: NA; cdr3_nt: TGTGCCAGCTCACCATATTCGATGGGCTACGAGCAGTACTTC; cdr3_aa: CASSPYSMGYEQYF
j_call: TRBJ2-2; clone_size: NA; v_call: TRBV5-1; d_call: NA; cdr3_nt: TGCGCCAGCAGCTTGGTTCAGGGATACGGCACCGGGGAGCTGTTTTTT; cdr3_aa: CASSLVQGYGTGELFF
j_call: TRBJ2-2; clone_size: NA; v_call: TRBV7-2; d_call: NA; cdr3_nt: TGTGCCAGCAGCTTTAGCACCGGGGAGCTGTTTTTT; cdr3_aa: CASSFSTGELFF
j_call: TRBJ2-7; clone_size: NA; v_call: TRBV6-5; d_call: TRBD1; cdr3_nt: TGTGCCAGCAGTTACTCTGCAGGGGGCCCCTACGAGCAGTACTTC; cdr3_aa: CASSYSAGGPYEQYF
j_call: TRBJ2-5; clone_size: few; v_call: TRBV5-6; d_call: NA; cdr3_nt: TGTGCCAGCAGCTTGGTGTCCACCACCATGGGAGAGACCCAGTACTTC; cdr3_aa: CASSLVSTTMGETQYF
j_call: TRBJ2-1; clone_size: NA; v_call: TRBV18; d_call: TRBD2; cdr3_nt: TGTGCCAGCTCACCAAGGGGACTAGCGGTTAATGAGCAGTTCTTC; cdr3_aa: CASSPRGLAVNEQFF
j_call: TRBJ2-4; clone_size: NA; v_call: TRBV5-4; d_call: TRBD2; cdr3_nt: TGTGCCAGCAGCTTGGTTGTAGGCGGGAGTGGCCAAAACATTCAGTACTTC; cdr3_aa: CASSLVVGGSGQNIQYF
j_call: TRBJ2-2; clone_size: NA; v_call: TRBV28; d_call: NA; cdr3_nt: TGTGCCAGCAGGAAAAGGAGGGCCCCTAACACCGGGGAGCTGTTTTTT; cdr3_aa: CASRKRRAPNTGELFF
j_call: TRBJ2-3; clone_size: NA; v_call: TRBV19; d_call: NA; cdr3_nt: TGTGCCACATCGCAGGGTGGTACGTTCACAGATACGCAGTATTTT; cdr3_aa: CATSQGGTFTDTQYF
j_call: TRBJ2-1; clone_size: NA; v_call: TRBV5-1; d_call: NA; cdr3_nt: TGCGCCAGCAGCCCCAGAACGGGAGAGGGTGAGCAGTTCTTC; cdr3_aa: CASSPRTGEGEQFF
j_call: TRBJ2-5; clone_size: few; v_call: TRBV7-9; d_call: NA; cdr3_nt: TGTGCCAGCAGCCCCCAGGTTTCGGAGACCCAGTACTTC; cdr3_aa: CASSPQVSETQYF
j_call: TRBJ2-5; clone_size: NA; v_call: TRBV23-1; d_call: NA; cdr3_nt: TGCGCCAGCAGTCAATCAGCGCAGGCGCAAGAGACCCAGTACTTC; cdr3_aa: CASSQSAQAQETQYF
j_call: TRBJ2-1; clone_size: NA; v_call: TRBV28; d_call: TRBD2; cdr3_nt: TGTGCCAGCAGGGGACTAGCGGGAGAGATATCCTACAATGAGCAGTTCTTC; cdr3_aa: CASRGLAGEISYNEQFF
j_call: TRBJ2-7; clone_size: NA; v_call: TRBV28; d_call: TRBD1; cdr3_nt: TGTGCCAGCAGTTTCATGGACAGGCGAAACGGCTACGAGCAGTACTTC; cdr3_aa: CASSFMDRRNGYEQYF
j_call: TRBJ2-6; clone_size: NA; v_call: TRBV7-3; d_call: NA; cdr3_nt: TGTGCCAGCAGCTTAACTTCTGGGGCCAACGTCCTGACTTTC; cdr3_aa: CASSLTSGANVLTF
j_call: TRBJ1-5; clone_size: NA; v_call: TRBV28; d_call: NA; cdr3_nt: TGTGCCAGCAGCGAGGGGGGTCAGCCCCAGCATTTT; cdr3_aa: CASSEGGQPQHF
j_call: TRBJ2-1; clone_size: few; v_call: TRBV20-1; d_call: NA; cdr3_nt: TGCAGTGCTGACCGTAATGAGCAGTTCTTC; cdr3_aa: CSADRNEQFF
j_call: TRBJ2-3; clone_size: few; v_call: TRBV7-2; d_call: NA; cdr3_nt: TGTGCCAGCAGCTCTGACGTTAATACGCAGTATTTT; cdr3_aa: CASSSDVNTQYF
j_call: TRBJ2-7; clone_size: few; v_call: TRBV28; d_call: TRBD2; cdr3_nt: TGTGCCAGCGCTGGGCGTACTAGCGGGACCTACGAGCAGTACTTC; cdr3_aa: CASAGRTSGTYEQYF
j_call: TRBJ1-1; clone_size: NA; v_call: TRBV29-1; d_call: TRBD1; cdr3_nt: TGCAGCGCCGACAGGGGGCCTGAAGCTTTCTTT; cdr3_aa: CSADRGPEAFF
j_call: TRBJ1-2; clone_size: NA; v_call: TRBV6-1; d_call: TRBD1; cdr3_nt: TGTGCCAGCGACGAGACAGGGCTTGGCTATGGCTACACCTTC; cdr3_aa: CASDETGLGYGYTF
j_call: TRBJ2-5; clone_size: NA; v_call: TRBV4-2; d_call: NA; cdr3_nt: TGTGCCAGCAGCCAAGGCGCGCAAGAGACCCAGTACTTC; cdr3_aa: CASSQGAQETQYF
j_call: TRBJ2-1; clone_size: NA; v_call: TRBV5-4; d_call: NA; cdr3_nt: TGTGCCAGCAGCACGCGGGCCAATGAGCAGTTCTTC; cdr3_aa: CASSTRANEQFF
j_call: TRBJ2-4; clone_size: few; v_call: TRBV7-2; d_call: NA; cdr3_nt: TGTGCCAGCAGCCGGGAGAGAGGAAACATTCAGTACTTC; cdr3_aa: CASSRERGNIQYF
j_call: TRBJ2-5; clone_size: few; v_call: TRBV19; d_call: TRBD1; cdr3_nt: TGTGCCAGTAGTCCCTGGGAGACAGGGGAAGAGACCCAGTACTTC; cdr3_aa: CASSPWETGEETQYF
j_call: TRBJ2-3; clone_size: few; v_call: TRBV7-3; d_call: NA; cdr3_nt: TGTGCCAGCAGCTTAACCGGGACGGGCTTGGGTACGCAGTATTTT; cdr3_aa: CASSLTGTGLGTQYF
j_call: TRBJ2-5; clone_size: few; v_call: TRBV27; d_call: TRBD2; cdr3_nt: TGTGCCAGCAGGGTGCTAGCGGGAGAGACCCAGTACTTC; cdr3_aa: CASRVLAGETQYF
j_call: TRBJ2-1; clone_size: NA; v_call: TRBV4-2; d_call: TRBD2; cdr3_nt: TGTGCCAGCAGCCAAGCTGGACTAGCGGGAGCTGGGGAGCAGTTCTTC; cdr3_aa: CASSQAGLAGAGEQFF
j_call: TRBJ2-7; clone_size: few; v_call: TRBV6-4; d_call: NA; cdr3_nt: TGTGCCAGCAGTGACTCCTCCTCCTACGAGCAGTACTTC; cdr3_aa: CASSDSSSYEQYF
j_call: TRBJ2-1; clone_size: NA; v_call: TRBV19; d_call: TRBD2; cdr3_nt: TGTGCCAGTAGGCCGGGACTAGCGGCCTACAATGAGCAGTTCTTC; cdr3_aa: CASRPGLAAYNEQFF
j_call: TRBJ1-1; clone_size: few; v_call: TRBV7-3; d_call: NA; cdr3_nt: TGTGCCAGCAGTTGGGGCGGAGACACTGAAGCTTTCTTT; cdr3_aa: CASSWGGDTEAFF
j_call: TRBJ1-2; clone_size: NA; v_call: TRBV7-2; d_call: NA; cdr3_nt: TGTGCCAGCAGCAAGAACGACGAGGGCTACACCTTC; cdr3_aa: CASSKNDEGYTF
j_call: TRBJ2-5; clone_size: NA; v_call: TRBV11-1; d_call: NA; cdr3_nt: TGTGCCAGCAGCCTAGCCCCGAGGGAGACCCAGTACTTC; cdr3_aa: CASSLAPRETQYF
j_call: TRBJ1-5; clone_size: NA; v_call: TRBV19; d_call: TRBD1; cdr3_nt: TGTGCCAGTAAGCGAACGGGACAGCTGAAGTTCAATCAGCCCCAGCATTTT; cdr3_aa: CASKRTGQLKFNQPQHF
j_call: TRBJ1-1; clone_size: few; v_call: TRBV29-1; d_call: NA; cdr3_nt: TGCAGCGCGATATCCATGGACACTGAAGCTTTCTTT; cdr3_aa: CSAISMDTEAFF
j_call: TRBJ2-1; clone_size: few; v_call: TRBV7-2; d_call: NA; cdr3_nt: TGTGCCAGCAGCACATACAGGGATGAGCAGTTCTTC; cdr3_aa: CASSTYRDEQFF
j_call: TRBJ2-2; clone_size: NA; v_call: TRBV9; d_call: TRBD2; cdr3_nt: TGTGCCAGCAGGGCTAGCGGGAGCACCGGGGAGCTGTTTTTT; cdr3_aa: CASRASGSTGELFF
j_call: TRBJ2-3; clone_size: NA; v_call: TRBV7-9; d_call: TRBD1; cdr3_nt: TGTGCCAGCAGCGGTGACAGGGACGGCACAGATACGCAGTATTTT; cdr3_aa: CASSGDRDGTDTQYF
j_call: TRBJ2-5; clone_size: NA; v_call: TRBV5-1; d_call: NA; cdr3_nt: TGCGCCAGCAGCGGGGGAGCCCTCAAGAAGACCCAGTACTTC; cdr3_aa: CASSGGALKKTQYF